These T cell receptor beta chains were read from a single sample in a study of shared clonotypes between healthy human individuals. Libraries were prepared by immunoSEQ multiplex PCR; TCRdb keeps only in-frame clonotypes and omits some of them. The table has approximately 1.5 million clones, approximately 98.5% seen once. Source material: naive CD4+ T cells sorted from blood. The receptors here all came from a man aged 25 to 40 in good health. The CDR3 runs from the conserved cysteine through the conserved F or W.

CDR3aa,v_gene,j_gene
CASSRETGWSDTQYF,TRBV4-3,TRBJ2-3
CASSPVSENRAGQFF,TRBV18,TRBJ2-1
CASSESSPRVGQYF,TRBV10-2,TRBJ2-7
CASSTSSGRGTDTQYF,TRBV9,TRBJ2-3
CASSLDLGREETQYF,TRBV5-6,TRBJ2-5
CAWSVRGGGPRPQHF,TRBV30,TRBJ1-5
CASSIGLAGVSYEQYF,TRBV19,TRBJ2-7
CASSVASGQETQYF,TRBV9,TRBJ2-5
CASRPPTGGYTF,TRBV5-5,TRBJ1-2
CASSVSGTGQETQYF,TRBV5-1,TRBJ2-5
CASSQVRGHEQFF,TRBV14,TRBJ2-1
CASSVGSSGIREQYF,TRBV9,TRBJ2-7
CASGHRGQEKAFF,TRBV6-1,TRBJ1-1
CSVSSLANYNEQFF,TRBV29-1,TRBJ2-1
CASSPTSSQGPANQPQHF,TRBV18,TRBJ1-5
CASSQDRYRNQPQHF,TRBV4-3,TRBJ1-5
CASSVGGSNNEQFF,TRBV9,TRBJ2-1
CSVVKGNTIYF,TRBV29-1,TRBJ1-3
CASRPRQGTSYEQYF,TRBV19,TRBJ2-7
CRAGGYTF,TRBV20-1,TRBJ1-2
CASSLALSGEQFF,TRBV7-2,TRBJ2-1
CASSSPQGNQPQHF,TRBV28,TRBJ1-5
CASSQAGGRANQPQHF,TRBV4-1,TRBJ1-5
CASTQWNEQFF,TRBV19,TRBJ2-1
CASSARVGLAGEEQFF,TRBV11-2,TRBJ2-1
CASSEHGRVYEQYF,TRBV6-1,TRBJ2-7
CASSFYHQGDALEAFF,TRBV5-6,TRBJ1-1
CASSPVGAVNEQFF,TRBV18,TRBJ2-1
CASSLSLGQKHTEAFF,TRBV28,TRBJ1-1
CASSHFGTVNEKLFF,TRBV7-9,TRBJ1-4
CAWSRDRGQFEQYF,TRBV30,TRBJ2-7
CASSLEVGGTEAFF,TRBV5-4,TRBJ1-1
CASSLPSGSKSEQYF,TRBV28,TRBJ2-7
CASSLMGVNSNQPQHF,TRBV7-2,TRBJ1-5
CSASWAQEQYF,TRBV20-1,TRBJ2-7
CASSARTGFTEAFF,TRBV7-9,TRBJ1-1
CASSFRGEQYF,TRBV6-5,TRBJ2-7